This entry lists 16 T cell receptor beta chains sequenced from one sample in a study of cytomegalovirus exposure and HLA in healthy donors. Data came from immunoSEQ multiplex PCR; TCRdb stores just in-frame clones and leaves some out. The repertoire holds about 220,000 clones, roughly 89% seen once, with 2.6% in the top ten. Sequencing input: PBMCs. Receptors were obtained from a man aged 18 to 29 in good health and CMV-seronegative.

V usage is TRBV5-6 and J usage is TRBJ2-1; D might be TRBD1 (5 bases). The V gene's germline CDR1 is SGHDT and CDR2 YYEEEE. The CDR3 runs 14 residues. V was clipped by 5 bases and J by 7 bases, with 16 bases between them. CDR3 in DNA: TGTGCCAGCAGACAAATTCAGGGTATAAATGAGCAGTTCTTC. Residues: CASRQIQGINEQFF.

V is TRBV7-2 and J is TRBJ1-3; D unclear. The V gene's germline CDR1 is SGHTA and CDR2 FQGNSA. The ends were cut back, 1 base at V and 0 bases at J, with 4 bases in the middle. This CDR3 region has 14 residues. The CDR3 spells CASSLDSSGNTIYF. The CDR3 DNA sequence: TGTGCCAGCAGCTTAGACAGCTCTGGAAACACCATATATTTT.

V usage is TRBV18 and J usage is TRBJ1-3; 9 nucleotides agree with TRBD1. This CDR3 is built from 15 residues. J was trimmed by 4 bases and V by 5 bases; bases with no gene match: 6. Germline-derived CDR1 and CDR2 are KGHSH and LQKENI. The CDR3, as DNA: TGTGCCAGCTCATCCGGACAGGGGTCCGGAAACACCATATATTTT. Translation gives CASSSGQGSGNTIYF.

This clone has just one count. The rearrangement joins TRBV9 to TRBJ1-1; a weak D match, TRBD1 (6 bases). Trimming shortened V by 0 bases and J by 1 base, and 10 bases separated the two germline ends. The CDR3 totals 15 residues. In germline, CDR1 is SGDLS, CDR2 YYNGEE. The CDR3 DNA is TGTGCCAGCAGCGTAGGGGGACAAGGGAACACTGAAGCTTTCTTT. Translated, it gives CASSVGGQGNTEAFF.

The V gene is TRBV9, the J gene TRBJ2-1; TRBD2 matches 8 bases. The trim removed 0 bases at V and 7 bases at J, leaving 6 bases unmatched. The CDR3 is made up of 15 amino acids. Germline CDR1 reads SGDLS; CDR2 reads YYNGEE. For the CDR3, the DNA is TGTGCCAGCAGCGTAGGGCGGGGGGTGGTGAATGAGCAGTTCTTC. Protein product: CASSVGRGVVNEQFF.

This clone was seen a few times. The chain carries TRBV6-5 and TRBJ1-6, with D possibly matching TRBD1 (6 bases). V gave up 0 bases and J gave up 10 bases, with 10 bases separating them. Germline CDR1 reads MNHEY; CDR2 reads SVGAGI. The CDR3 is made up of 14 amino acids. For the CDR3, the DNA is TGTGCCAGCAGTTACTCCGGGACACCATCACCCCTCCACTTT. Translation: CASSYSGTPSPLHF.

The chain combines TRBV9 with TRBJ2-3; D is uncertain. The CDR3 runs 12 residues. The V gene's germline CDR1 is SGDLS and CDR2 YYNGEE. Trimming removed 4 bases from V and 2 bases from J, with 5 bases in between. As DNA, the CDR3 is TGTGCCAGCAGCATTCACACAGATACGCAGTATTTT. It translates to CASSIHTDTQYF.

For this clone: This same CDR3 is encoded by further DNA sequences in the sample. The J gene is TRBJ1-1, the V gene TRBV9; the D is unclear. The CDR3 has 13 amino acids. V was shortened by 2 bases and J by 1 base, with 6 bases between the two germline ends. Germline assignment: CDR1 SGDLS and CDR2 YYNGEE. The DNA for the CDR3 is TGTGCCAGCAGCGTTCAGGCGAACACTGAAGCTTTCTTT. Translation gives CASSVQANTEAFF.

The V and J genes are TRBV5-1 and TRBJ2-5, with D unclear. The V gene's germline CDR1 is SGHRS and CDR2 YFSETQ. V lost 5 bases and J lost 4, with 15 bases in between. CDR3 length: 14 amino acids. CDR3 protein: CASRPDSARETQYF. The CDR3 DNA reads as TGCGCCAGCAGACCTGACTCGGCCAGAGAGACCCAGTACTTC.

Only one count was recorded for this clone. The genes are TRBV7-9 and TRBJ2-1; 12 bases map to TRBD2. The germline gives CDR1 SEHNR, CDR2 FQNEAQ (reference sequence). This CDR3 contains 17 residues. V dropped 0 bases and J dropped 6; count of bases not matched to a gene: 6. CDR3 amino acids: CASSLATGLAGPNEQFF. The CDR3 DNA is TGTGCCAGCAGCTTAGCGACGGGACTAGCGGGCCCCAATGAGCAGTTCTTC.

This chain links TRBV4-2 with TRBJ2-7, with 9 bases that match TRBD1. The CDR3 is 15 amino acids. Unmatched junction bases numbered 14, after V lost 7 bases and J lost 7 bases. Per germline, CDR1 LGHNA and CDR2 YNFKEQ. In DNA, the CDR3 is TGTGCCAGCACCGACGAGGCACAGGGGGCGCGTGAGCAGTACTTC. This codes for CASTDEAQGAREQYF.

The genes are TRBV2 and TRBJ2-5; 7 nucleotides match TRBD2. Trimming took 6 bases from V and 5 from J; bases not matched to a gene: 9. CDR1 is SNHLY, CDR2 FYNNEI, per germline. The CDR3 has 14 residues. The CDR3 coding sequence is TGTGCCAGCAGATCAATGGGGGGGACTGAGACCCAGTACTTC. It specifies CASRSMGGTETQYF.

The chain couples TRBV5-1 to TRBJ2-7; 7 nucleotides align to TRBD2. The CDR3 sequence is 17 residues long. Per the germline V gene, CDR1 is SGHRS and CDR2 is YFSETQ. V lost 1 base, J lost 2 bases, and 12 bases stayed unmatched. CDR3 sequence reads: CASSLRALAEEAYEQYF. CDR3 nucleotide sequence: TGCGCCAGCAGCTTGAGGGCCCTAGCGGAAGAAGCCTACGAGCAGTACTTC.

The gene calls are TRBV2 and TRBJ2-7; TRBD2 matches at 12 bases. V was pared by 5 bases and J by 2 bases, with 13 bases of the junction left unmatched. Germline-derived CDR1 and CDR2 are SNHLY and FYNNEI. The CDR3 is 18 amino acids. The CDR3 DNA is TGTGCCAGCAGTACGACAGTGGAGGGACTAGCGGGTGCCTACGAGCAGTACTTC. This translates into CASSTTVEGLAGAYEQYF.

The chain joins TRBV2 to TRBJ2-5; perhaps TRBD1 as D (6 bases). Per germline, CDR1 SNHLY and CDR2 FYNNEI. CDR3 size: 12 residues. Trimming cost V 7 bases and J 5 bases, with 11 bases left between them. The CDR3 DNA reads TGTGCCAGCACAGGGGTTGAGGAGACCCAGTACTTC. Amino acid sequence: CASTGVEETQYF.

The CDR3 sequence: CASSWTQLNTEAFF. The CDR3 DNA reads TGTGCCAGCAGTTGGACACAACTGAACACTGAAGCTTTCTTT. The rearrangement links TRBV6-5 to TRBJ1-1, with TRBD1 as a possible D gene (5 bases). The germline CDR1 and CDR2 sequences are MNHEY and SVGAGI. CDR3 length equals 14 residues. The germline V and J ends were trimmed by 4 bases and 0 bases, with 9 bases remaining between them.